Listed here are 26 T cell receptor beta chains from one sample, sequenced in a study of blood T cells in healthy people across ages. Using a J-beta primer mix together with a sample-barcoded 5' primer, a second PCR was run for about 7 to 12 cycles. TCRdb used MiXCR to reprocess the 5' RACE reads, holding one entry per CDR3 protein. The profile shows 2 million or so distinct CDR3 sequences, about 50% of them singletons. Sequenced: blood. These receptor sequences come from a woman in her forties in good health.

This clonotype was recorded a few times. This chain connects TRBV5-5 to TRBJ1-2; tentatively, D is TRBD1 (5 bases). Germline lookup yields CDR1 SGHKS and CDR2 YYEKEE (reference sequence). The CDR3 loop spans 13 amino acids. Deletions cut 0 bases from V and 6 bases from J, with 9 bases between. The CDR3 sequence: CASSLGVGDGYTF. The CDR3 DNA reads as TGTGCCAGCAGCTTGGGGGTAGGGGATGGCTACACCTTC.

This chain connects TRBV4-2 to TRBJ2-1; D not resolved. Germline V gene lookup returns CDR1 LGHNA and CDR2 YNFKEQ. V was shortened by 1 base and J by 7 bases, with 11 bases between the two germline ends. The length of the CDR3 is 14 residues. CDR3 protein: CASSQVEMNNEQFF. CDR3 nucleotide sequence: TGTGCCAGCAGCCAAGTGGAGATGAATAATGAGCAGTTCTTC.

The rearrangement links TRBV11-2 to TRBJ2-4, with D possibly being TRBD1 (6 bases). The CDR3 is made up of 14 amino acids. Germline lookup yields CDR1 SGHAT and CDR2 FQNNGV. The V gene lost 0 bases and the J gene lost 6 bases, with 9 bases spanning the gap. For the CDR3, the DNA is TGTGCCAGCAGCTTAGAGACCAGGGGAAACATTCAGTACTTC. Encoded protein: CASSLETRGNIQYF.

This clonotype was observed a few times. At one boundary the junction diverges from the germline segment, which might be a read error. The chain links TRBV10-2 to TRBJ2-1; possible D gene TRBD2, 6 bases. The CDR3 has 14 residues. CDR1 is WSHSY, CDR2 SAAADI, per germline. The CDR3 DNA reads TGCGCCAGCAGTGAGGGGGGGAACTACGATGAGCAGTTCTTC. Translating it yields CASSEGGNYDEQFF.

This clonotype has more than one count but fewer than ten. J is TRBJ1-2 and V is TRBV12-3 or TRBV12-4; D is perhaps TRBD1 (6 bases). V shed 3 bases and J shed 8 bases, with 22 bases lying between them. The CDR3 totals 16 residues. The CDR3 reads CASSFVTGGKAKGYTF. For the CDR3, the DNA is TGTGCCAGCAGTTTCGTGACAGGAGGCAAGGCAAAAGGCTACACCTTC.

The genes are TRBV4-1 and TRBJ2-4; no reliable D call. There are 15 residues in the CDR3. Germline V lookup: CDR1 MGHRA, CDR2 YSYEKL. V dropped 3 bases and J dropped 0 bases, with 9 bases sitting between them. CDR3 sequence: CASSHSSVAKNIQYF. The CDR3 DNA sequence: TGCGCCAGCAGCCATTCTTCGGTAGCCAAAAACATTCAGTACTTC.

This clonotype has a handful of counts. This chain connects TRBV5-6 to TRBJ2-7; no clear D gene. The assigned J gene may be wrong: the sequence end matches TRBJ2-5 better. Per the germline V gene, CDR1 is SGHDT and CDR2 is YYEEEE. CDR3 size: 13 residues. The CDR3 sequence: CASSLFDHKTQYF. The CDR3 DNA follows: TGTGCCAGCAGCTTGTTTGATCATAAGACCCAGTACTTC.

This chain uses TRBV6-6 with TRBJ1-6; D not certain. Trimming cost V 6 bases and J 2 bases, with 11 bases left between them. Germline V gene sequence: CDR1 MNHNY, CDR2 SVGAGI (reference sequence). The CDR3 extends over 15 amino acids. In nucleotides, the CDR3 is TGTGCCAGCAGGACCGGAGTGGCCTATAATTCACCCCTCCACTTT. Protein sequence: CASRTGVAYNSPLHF.

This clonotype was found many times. CDR3 sequence (DNA): TGTGCCAGCAGCTTTGAGAGAGAGACCCAGTACTTC. This codes for CASSFERETQYF. The chain couples TRBV7-2 to TRBJ2-5; D not resolved. V dropped 3 bases and J dropped 4 bases, with 6 bases sitting between them. CDR1 is SGHTA and CDR2 is FQGNSA in the germline V gene. The CDR3 is made up of 12 amino acids.

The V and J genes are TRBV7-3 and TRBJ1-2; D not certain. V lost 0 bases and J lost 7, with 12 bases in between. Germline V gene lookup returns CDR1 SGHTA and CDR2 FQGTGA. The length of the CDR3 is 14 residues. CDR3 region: CASSLTANKGGYTF. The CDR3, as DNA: TGTGCCAGCAGCTTAACGGCAAATAAGGGTGGCTACACCTTC. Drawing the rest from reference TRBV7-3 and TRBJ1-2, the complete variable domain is GAGVSQTPSNKVTEKGKYVELRCDPISGHTALYWYRQSLGQGPEFLIYFQGTGAADDSGLPNDRFFAVRPEGSVSTLKIQRTERGDSAVYLCASSLTANKGGYTFGSGTRLTVV.

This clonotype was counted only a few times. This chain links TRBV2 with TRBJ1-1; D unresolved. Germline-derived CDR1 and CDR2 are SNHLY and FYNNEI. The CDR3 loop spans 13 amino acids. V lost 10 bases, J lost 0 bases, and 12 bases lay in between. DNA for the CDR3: TGTGCCATCCACAGAACCATGAACACTGAAGCTTTCTTT. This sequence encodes CAIHRTMNTEAFF.

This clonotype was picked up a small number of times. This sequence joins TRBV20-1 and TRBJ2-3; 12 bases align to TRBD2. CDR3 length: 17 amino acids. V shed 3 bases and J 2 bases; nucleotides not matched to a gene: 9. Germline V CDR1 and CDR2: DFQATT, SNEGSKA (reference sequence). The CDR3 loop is CSASRLAGGPDTDTQYF. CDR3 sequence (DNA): TGCAGTGCTAGCCGGCTAGCGGGGGGGCCTGACACAGATACGCAGTATTTT.

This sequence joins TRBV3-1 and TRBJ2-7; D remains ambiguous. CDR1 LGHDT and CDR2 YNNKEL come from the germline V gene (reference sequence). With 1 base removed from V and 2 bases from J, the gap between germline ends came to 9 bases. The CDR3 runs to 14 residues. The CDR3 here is CASSQAMATYEQYF. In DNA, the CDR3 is TGTGCCAGCAGCCAAGCGATGGCTACCTACGAGCAGTACTTC.

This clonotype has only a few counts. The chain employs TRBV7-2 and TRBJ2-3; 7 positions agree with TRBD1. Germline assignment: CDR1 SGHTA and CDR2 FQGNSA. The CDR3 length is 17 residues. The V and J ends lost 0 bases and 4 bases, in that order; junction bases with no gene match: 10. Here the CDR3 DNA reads TGTGCCAGCAGCTTAGCTAGGGGGCACAGGGGCGCAGATACGCAGTATTTT. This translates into CASSLARGHRGADTQYF.

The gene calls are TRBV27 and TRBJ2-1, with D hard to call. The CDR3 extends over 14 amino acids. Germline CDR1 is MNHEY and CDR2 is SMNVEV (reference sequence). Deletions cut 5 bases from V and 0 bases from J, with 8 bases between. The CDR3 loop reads CASSAPYSYNEQFF. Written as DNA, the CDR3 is TGTGCCAGCAGTGCTCCTTACTCCTACAATGAGCAGTTCTTC.

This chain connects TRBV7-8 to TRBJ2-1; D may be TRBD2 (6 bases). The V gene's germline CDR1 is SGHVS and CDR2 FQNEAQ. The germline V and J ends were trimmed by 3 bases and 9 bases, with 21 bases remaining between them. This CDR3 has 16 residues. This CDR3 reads CASSFGGTSYVPEQFF. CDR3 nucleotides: TGTGCCAGCAGCTTTGGGGGGACTTCCTACGTCCCTGAGCAGTTCTTC.

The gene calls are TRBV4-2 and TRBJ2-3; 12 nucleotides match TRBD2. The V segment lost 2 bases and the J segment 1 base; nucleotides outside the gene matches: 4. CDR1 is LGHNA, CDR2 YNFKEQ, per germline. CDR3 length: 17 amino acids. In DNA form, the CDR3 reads TGTGCCAGCAGCCAAACACTAGCGGGGGGCGGCACAGATACGCAGTATTTT. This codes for CASSQTLAGGGTDTQYF.

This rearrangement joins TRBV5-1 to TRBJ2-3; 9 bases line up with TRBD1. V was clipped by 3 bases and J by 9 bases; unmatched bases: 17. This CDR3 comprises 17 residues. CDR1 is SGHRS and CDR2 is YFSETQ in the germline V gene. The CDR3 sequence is CASSSARDREGLRTQYF. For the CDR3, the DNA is TGCGCCAGCAGCTCCGCCCGGGACAGGGAGGGCTTACGGACGCAGTATTTT.

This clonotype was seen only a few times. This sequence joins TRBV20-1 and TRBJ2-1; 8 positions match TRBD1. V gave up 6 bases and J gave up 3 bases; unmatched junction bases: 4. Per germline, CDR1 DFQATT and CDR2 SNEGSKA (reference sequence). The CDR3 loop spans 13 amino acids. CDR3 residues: CSAPTGVYNEQFF. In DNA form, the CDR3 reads TGCAGTGCACCGACAGGGGTCTACAATGAGCAGTTCTTC.

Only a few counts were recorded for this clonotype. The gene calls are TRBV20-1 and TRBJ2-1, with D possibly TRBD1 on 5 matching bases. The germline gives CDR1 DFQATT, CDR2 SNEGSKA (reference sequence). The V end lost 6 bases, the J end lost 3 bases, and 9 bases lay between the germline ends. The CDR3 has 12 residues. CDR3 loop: CSAEGVYNEQFF. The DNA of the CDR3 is TGCAGTGCCGAAGGGGTCTACAATGAGCAGTTCTTC.

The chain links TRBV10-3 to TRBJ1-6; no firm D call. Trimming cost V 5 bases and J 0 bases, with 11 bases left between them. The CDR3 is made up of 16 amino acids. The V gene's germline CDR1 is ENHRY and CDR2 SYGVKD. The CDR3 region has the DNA TGTGCCATCAGTTCTTCCCAGAGCTCCTATAATTCACCCCTCCACTTT. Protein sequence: CAISSSQSSYNSPLHF.

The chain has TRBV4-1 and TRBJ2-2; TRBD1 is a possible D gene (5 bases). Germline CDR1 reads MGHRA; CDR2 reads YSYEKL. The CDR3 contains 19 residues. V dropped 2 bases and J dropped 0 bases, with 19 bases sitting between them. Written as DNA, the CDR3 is TGCGCCAGCAGCCAATTCGCCCGACAGATTGTTGCGAACACCGGGGAGCTGTTTTTT. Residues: CASSQFARQIVANTGELFF.

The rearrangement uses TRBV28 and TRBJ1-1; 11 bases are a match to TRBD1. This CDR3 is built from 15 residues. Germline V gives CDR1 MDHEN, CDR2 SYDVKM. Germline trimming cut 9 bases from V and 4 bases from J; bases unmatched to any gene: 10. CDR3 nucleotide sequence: TGTGCCAGTCGGACAGGGGGCTTAGTCGTCACTGAAGCTTTCTTT. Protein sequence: CASRTGGLVVTEAFF.

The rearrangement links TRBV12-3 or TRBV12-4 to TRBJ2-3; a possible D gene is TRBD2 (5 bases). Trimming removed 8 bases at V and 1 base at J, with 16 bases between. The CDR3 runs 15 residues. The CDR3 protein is CASGPGRAGTDTQYF. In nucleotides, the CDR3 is TGTGCCAGCGGTCCAGGACGAGCGGGCACAGATACGCAGTATTTT.

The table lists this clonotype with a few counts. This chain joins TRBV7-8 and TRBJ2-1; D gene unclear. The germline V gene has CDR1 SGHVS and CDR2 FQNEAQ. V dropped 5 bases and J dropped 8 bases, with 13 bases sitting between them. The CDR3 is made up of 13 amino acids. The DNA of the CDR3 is TGTGCCAGCAGCGTAGAATGGGTCTATGAGCAGTTCTTC. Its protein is CASSVEWVYEQFF.

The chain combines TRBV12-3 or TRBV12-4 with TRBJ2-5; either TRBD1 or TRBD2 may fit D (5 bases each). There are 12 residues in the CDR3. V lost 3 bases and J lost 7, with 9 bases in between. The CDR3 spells CASSFKGPTQYF. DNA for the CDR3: TGTGCCAGCAGTTTTAAGGGACCGACCCAGTACTTC.